These 21 T cell receptor beta chains were sequenced from one sample in a study of cytomegalovirus exposure and HLA in healthy donors. The primer mix had 60 Vbeta and 13 Jbeta primers. Measured with immunoSEQ multiplex PCR; TCRdb has only the in-frame clones, and not every one. This sample has about 210,000 clones, with roughly nine tenths found just once. The sample consisted of PBMCs. The receptors were gathered from a boy between 2 and 10 years old in good health and CMV-seronegative.

V is TRBV6-5 and J is TRBJ1-1; no clear D gene. The CDR3 contains 13 residues. V dropped 11 bases and J dropped 1 base, with 14 bases sitting between them. Germline CDR1 is MNHEY and CDR2 is SVGAGI. CDR3 protein: CAAAGGKNTEAFF. CDR3 bases: TGTGCCGCCGCGGGAGGGAAGAACACTGAAGCTTTCTTT.

The chain couples TRBV9 to TRBJ2-1, with a weak D call TRBD1 (6 bases). Trimming left V 1 base short and J 10 bases short, with 15 bases between. Germline CDR1 reads SGDLS; CDR2 reads YYNGEE. The CDR3 length is 14 residues. CDR3: CASSVMTGGGEQFF. The CDR3 bases are TGTGCCAGCAGCGTAATGACAGGAGGTGGGGAGCAGTTCTTC.

CDR3 bases: TGTGCCATCCTAGGACTAGCGGGAGGGAGTACCTACGAGCAGTACTTC. This gives the protein CAILGLAGGSTYEQYF. This rearrangement joins TRBV10-3 to TRBJ2-7, with 15 bases matching TRBD2. CDR3 length: 16 amino acids. The V and J ends lost 8 bases and 2 bases, in that order; junction bases with no gene match: 7. CDR1 and CDR2 (germline): ENHRY, SYGVKD.

The chain has TRBV4-2 and TRBJ2-7; 8 positions agree with TRBD1. The CDR3 consists of 16 residues. The J segment lost 4 bases and the V segment lost 3 bases, leaving 11 bases of the junction unmatched. Germline CDR1 is LGHNA and CDR2 is YNFKEQ. CDR3 in amino acids: CASSHPDRGVRYEQYF. The CDR3 DNA follows: TGTGCCAGCAGCCACCCAGACAGGGGAGTGAGGTACGAGCAGTACTTC.

V usage is TRBV6-6 and J usage is TRBJ2-1; perhaps TRBD2 as D (6 bases). CDR3 length equals 13 residues. Between the trimmed V and J ends, which lost 10 bases and 2 bases, there was a span of 12 bases. The germline gives CDR1 MNHNY, CDR2 SVGAGI (reference sequence). The CDR3 DNA reads as TGTGCCACCCGGGACTCAGCCTACAATGAGCAGTTCTTC. Its protein is CATRDSAYNEQFF.

The chain uses TRBV7-2 and TRBJ1-5, with 7 bases lining up with TRBD1. The CDR3 has 12 amino acids. J was trimmed by 9 bases and V by 3 bases; bases with no gene match: 2. The germline CDR1 and CDR2 sequences are SGHTA and FQGNSA. The CDR3 sequence is CASSLTGWPQHF. CDR3 in DNA: TGTGCCAGCAGCTTGACAGGGTGGCCCCAGCATTTT.

The CDR3 reads CAIRGQSYEQYF. DNA of the CDR3: TGTGCCATCCGGGGACAGTCCTACGAGCAGTACTTC. The chain couples TRBV10-3 to TRBJ2-7, with 7 bases that match TRBD1. With V trimmed by 8 bases and J by 1 base, 2 bases remained unmatched. Germline CDR1 ENHRY, CDR2 SYGVKD. This CDR3 is built from 12 residues.

The rearrangement uses TRBV6-5 and TRBJ2-3; D not resolved. There are 16 residues in the CDR3. Trimming removed 2 bases at V and 2 bases at J, with 14 bases between. Germline assignment: CDR1 MNHEY and CDR2 SVGAGI. The CDR3 DNA sequence: TGTGCCAGCAGTTACGTTGGGCTACCCTCCACAGATACGCAGTATTTT. Amino acids: CASSYVGLPSTDTQYF.

The chain combines TRBV12-5 with TRBJ2-1, with 10 bases lining up with TRBD1. The V gene end was trimmed by 8 bases and the J gene end by 5 bases; junction bases not matched to a gene: 12. The length of the CDR3 is 16 residues. Germline V gene sequence: CDR1 LGHNT, CDR2 FRNRAP. This CDR3 is CASISRGTGAHNEQFF. As DNA, the CDR3 is TGTGCTAGTATCTCTAGGGGGACAGGGGCGCACAATGAGCAGTTCTTC. Full variable domain (rest looked up from reference TRBV12-5 and TRBJ2-1): DARVTQTPRHKVTEMGQEVTMRCQPILGHNTVFWYRQTMMQGLELLAYFRNRAPLDDSGMPKDRFSAEMPDATLATLKIQPSEPRDSAVYFCASISRGTGAHNEQFFGPGTRLTVL.

A single count supports this clone. The rearrangement links TRBV7-3 to TRBJ2-3; D might be TRBD1 (5 bases). Germline V gene lookup returns CDR1 SGHTA and CDR2 FQGTGA. Between the trimmed V and J ends, which lost 5 bases and 5 bases, there was a span of 8 bases. CDR3 length equals 12 residues. CDR3 bases: TGTGCCAGCAGCACGCAGGGAGATACGCAGTATTTT. This translates into CASSTQGDTQYF. Full variable domain (missing parts from reference TRBV7-3 and TRBJ2-3): GAGVSQTPSNKVTEKGKYVELRCDPISGHTALYWYRQSLGQGPEFLIYFQGTGAADDSGLPNDRFFAVRPEGSVSTLKIQRTERGDSAVYLCASSTQGDTQYFGPGTRLTVL.

The J gene is TRBJ1-1, the V gene TRBV7-9, with 9 positions matching TRBD1. CDR3 length: 16 amino acids. Unmatched junction bases numbered 7, after V lost 5 bases and J lost 0 bases. The germline CDR1 and CDR2 sequences are SEHNR and FQNEAQ (reference sequence). In nucleotides, the CDR3 is TGTGCCAGCAGCCTGAGACAGGGGGTGGTGAACACTGAAGCTTTCTTT. This gives the protein CASSLRQGVVNTEAFF.

The sample holds a few counts of this clone. The gene calls are TRBV4-1 and TRBJ1-1; perhaps TRBD1 as D (5 bases). Germline CDR1 reads MGHRA; CDR2 reads YSYEKL. The CDR3 runs to 15 residues. The V gene lost 2 bases and the J gene lost 1 base, with 11 bases spanning the gap. Here the CDR3 DNA reads TGCGCCAGCAGCCAAATGGGACTGTCGAACACTGAAGCTTTCTTT. This encodes CASSQMGLSNTEAFF.

V and J are TRBV28 and TRBJ1-2; D remains ambiguous. V lost 6 bases to trimming and J lost 4 bases, with 21 bases between them. Germline V lookup: CDR1 MDHEN, CDR2 SYDVKM. The CDR3 contains 16 residues. The CDR3 bases are TGTGCCAGCAGCCGCAGGAGAGGGAATAAGGGCTATGGCTACACCTTC. Amino acid sequence: CASSRRRGNKGYGYTF.

V is TRBV7-9 and J is TRBJ2-5; a possible D gene is TRBD2 (6 bases). CDR3 length equals 14 residues. Germline V CDR1 and CDR2: SEHNR, FQNEAQ (reference sequence). Trimming took off 5 bases at V and 4 bases at J, with 14 bases between the two ends. This CDR3 reads CASSPSTRGETQYF. The DNA for the CDR3 is TGTGCCAGCAGCCCGTCGACTAGAGGAGAGACCCAGTACTTC.

Regarding this clone: One junction end disagrees with the germline gene, perhaps due to a read error. The chain links TRBV7-9 to TRBJ2-7, with D possibly being TRBD2 (6 bases). Germline CDR1 reads SEHNR; CDR2 reads FQNEAQ (reference sequence). This CDR3 comprises 14 residues. CDR3 residues: CSSRPTRTAYEQYF. In nucleotides, the CDR3 is TGTTCCAGCAGGCCGACTAGAACGGCGTACGAGCAGTACTTC.

The CDR3 region has the DNA TGCGCCAGCAGCCCCGGACAGGGCGTCTACGAGCAGTACTTC. Its protein is CASSPGQGVYEQYF. J is TRBJ2-7 and V is TRBV4-1; 8 positions match TRBD1. In germline, CDR1 is MGHRA, CDR2 YSYEKL. CDR3 length equals 14 residues. The trim removed 4 bases at V and 3 bases at J, leaving 5 bases unmatched.

This chain connects TRBV9 to TRBJ1-3; the D gene is possibly TRBD1 (6 bases). CDR1 SGDLS and CDR2 YYNGEE come from the germline V gene. The V end was cut by 4 bases, the J end by 0 bases, with 29 bases between. CDR3 length: 21 residues. CDR3: CASSTGLAGSRTVNSGNTIYF. DNA of the CDR3: TGTGCCAGCAGCACAGGGCTGGCCGGCTCTAGGACGGTTAACTCTGGAAACACCATATATTTT.

CDR3 DNA sequence: TGTGCCAGCAGCCGGGATCCCATAACCTCCTACGAGCAGTACTTC. Translated: CASSRDPITSYEQYF. V gene TRBV7-7 combines with J gene TRBJ2-7; D might be TRBD2 (5 bases). The CDR3 is made up of 15 amino acids. The germline V gene encodes CDR1 SSHAT and CDR2 FNYEAQ (reference sequence). V dropped 5 bases and J dropped 0 bases, with 14 bases sitting between them.

Remarks on this clone: One junction end disagrees with the germline gene, perhaps due to a read error. Other DNA sequences within the sample encode an identical CDR3. This sequence joins TRBV28 and TRBJ1-1; D not certain. CDR3 length: 15 residues. Germline values: CDR1 MDHEN, CDR2 SYDVKM. The CDR3 DNA is TGTGCCAGCAGTTTATCGTCAGGCGTGAACACTGAAGCCTTCTTT. Its protein is CASSLSSGVNTEAFF.

The chain recombines TRBV5-1 with TRBJ2-1; tentative D call: TRBD2 (7 bases). CDR1 is SGHRS, CDR2 YFSETQ, per germline. The CDR3 covers 13 residues. Trimming pared 1 base from V and 8 bases from J, leaving 10 bases between. CDR3 sequence reads: CASSLTGGDEQFF. The CDR3 DNA reads TGCGCCAGCAGCTTGACGGGGGGCGATGAGCAGTTCTTC.

The genes are TRBV6-5 and TRBJ2-7; TRBD2 matches at 14 bases. The ends lost 5 bases at V and 6 bases at J; junction bases unmatched: 6. Looked up from germline, CDR1 is MNHEY and CDR2 is SVGAGI. The CDR3 loop spans 15 amino acids. In nucleotides, the CDR3 is TGTGCCAGCAGTCCACCGGGACTAGCGGGAGCCGAGCAGTACTTC. This encodes CASSPPGLAGAEQYF.